Presented here are 9 T cell receptor beta chains from one specimen sequenced in a study of identical twins. TCRdb recomputed calls from the 5' RACE reads with MiXCR, one row per CDR3 protein. The data show roughly 290,000 distinct CDR3 sequences, about 8.3% seen once. Another study also made use of these data, one on yellow fever vaccine responses in identical twins.

Material for sequencing was memory (CD45RO+) T cells sorted from blood. The receptors were gathered from a woman aged 18-29 years in good health.

This clonotype was observed a few times. This chain links TRBV7-6 with TRBJ2-3; D might be TRBD1 (5 bases). The CDR3 runs to 15 residues. Germline CDR1 is SGHVS and CDR2 is FNYEAQ. V gave up 1 base and J gave up 3 bases, with 11 bases separating them. CDR3 residues: CASSLVQGGTDTQYF. The DNA for the CDR3 is TGTGCCAGCAGCTTAGTGCAGGGTGGGACAGATACGCAGTATTTT.

The V gene is TRBV3-1, the J gene TRBJ2-2, with a possible D match to TRBD1 (5 bases). CDR1 and CDR2 from the germline V gene are LGHDT and YNNKEL (reference sequence). Trimming removed 0 bases at V and 7 bases at J, with 12 bases between. The CDR3 has 15 residues. The CDR3 loop is CASSQELLRGGELFF. The DNA for the CDR3 is TGTGCCAGCAGCCAAGAGTTGTTAAGGGGCGGGGAGCTGTTTTTT. Full variable domain (missing parts from reference TRBV3-1 and TRBJ2-2): DTAVSQTPKYLVTQMGNDKSIKCEQNLGHDTMYWYKQDSKKFLKIMFSYNNKELIINETVPNRFSPKSPDKAHLNLHINSLELGDSAVYFCASSQELLRGGELFFGEGSRLTVL.

This chain connects TRBV6-1 to TRBJ1-1, with 9 bases matching TRBD1. Per germline, CDR1 MNHNS and CDR2 SASEGT. This CDR3 comprises 14 residues. V dropped 8 bases and J dropped 9; count of bases not matched to a gene: 13. CDR3 sequence reads: CASRGGQGPGKAFF. In DNA, the CDR3 is TGTGCCAGCCGAGGAGGACAGGGGCCGGGGAAAGCTTTCTTT.

This clonotype has a handful of counts. J is TRBJ2-7 and V is TRBV6-1, with a weak D call TRBD2 (5 bases). Germline V gene data show CDR1 as MNHNS and CDR2 as SASEGT. Trimming took off 6 bases at V and 2 bases at J, with 11 bases between the two ends. This CDR3 has 13 residues. For the CDR3, the DNA is TGTGCCAGCAGCCCAGACGGGACCTACGAGCAGTACGTC. This sequence encodes CASSPDGTYEQYV.

About this clonotype itself: A read error may explain this, as a much larger clone is one base away. The chain carries TRBV3-1 and TRBJ1-1; D gene uncertain. Trimming removed 1 base at V and 1 base at J, with 10 bases between. CDR1 is LGHDT, CDR2 YNNKEL, per germline (reference sequence). The CDR3 extends over 15 amino acids. CDR3 DNA: TGTGCCAGCAGCCAAGGAGGGCATGCGAACACTGAAGCTTTCTTT. This sequence encodes CASSQGGHANTEAFF.

The chain uses TRBV10-1 and TRBJ2-1; D possibly corresponds to TRBD2 (6 bases). CDR3 length: 15 residues. V was clipped by 9 bases and J by 0 bases, with 15 bases between them. Germline CDR1 and CDR2: WNHNN and SYGVQD (reference sequence). CDR3 protein: CASSRDSNSYNEQFF. The CDR3 nucleotides are TGCGCCAGTTCCCGGGACTCCAACTCCTACAATGAGCAGTTCTTC.

In its sample, this clonotype was seen many times. V and J are TRBV6-1 and TRBJ2-2; D unresolved. CDR1 is MNHNS, CDR2 SASEGT, per germline. V was shortened by 7 bases and J by 6 bases, with 15 bases between the two germline ends. The CDR3 contains 14 residues. CDR3 coding DNA: TGTGCCAGCAACCGAGACTTTATGTCCGGGGAGCTGTTTTTT. The encoded protein is CASNRDFMSGELFF.

V gene TRBV9 combines with J gene TRBJ2-3; maybe TRBD2 (6 bases). V lost 6 bases and J 6 bases, leaving 20 bases between the germline ends. This CDR3 spans 15 amino acids. The germline CDR1 and CDR2 sequences are SGDLS and YYNGEE. CDR3 protein: CASNGGEAPVDTQYF. As DNA, the CDR3 is TGTGCCAGCAATGGAGGGGAGGCCCCTGTGGATACGCAGTATTTT.

This clonotype was seen repeatedly, ten times or more. The rearrangement links TRBV11-2 to TRBJ2-7, with 12 nucleotides matching TRBD2. Germline lookup yields CDR1 SGHAT and CDR2 FQNNGV. The CDR3 covers 15 residues. V shed 4 bases and J 2 bases; nucleotides not matched to a gene: 3. Here the CDR3 DNA reads TGTGCCAGCAGCTCTGGACTAGCGGGGCCCTACGAGCAGTACTTC. This encodes CASSSGLAGPYEQYF.